A single sample gave rise to the 23 T cell receptor beta chains below, sequenced in a study of OX40 agonist ivuxolimab in advanced cancers. The table came from immunoSEQ multiplex PCR; TCRdb's copy has only in-frame clones and leaves some out. The sample lists 45,000 or so clones, approximately 88% occurring once. The material was CD4+ or CD8+ T cells sorted from blood, obtained in a trial of the OX40 agonist ivuxolimab. The receptors stem from an adult with an advanced solid tumor such as melanoma, head and neck, liver or kidney cancer.

The CDR3 DNA is TGTGCCAGCTCACCAGAAGAGACCGGGACAGGGGATGAAAAACTGTTTTTT. As protein: CASSPEETGTGDEKLFF. This sequence joins TRBV18 and TRBJ1-4, with 10 bases that match TRBD1. Per germline, CDR1 KGHSH and CDR2 LQKENI. J was trimmed by 6 bases and V by 2 bases; bases with no gene match: 9. CDR3 length equals 17 residues.

The V gene is TRBV4-3, the J gene TRBJ1-6; D not resolved. V lost 1 base, J lost 8 bases, and 12 bases lay in between. The V gene's germline CDR1 is LGHNA and CDR2 YSLEER. The CDR3 totals 15 residues. CDR3 DNA sequence: TGCGCCAGCAGCCAAGTTGGGGTGGATGATTCACCCCTCCACTTT. Translating gives CASSQVGVDDSPLHF.

The V call is TRBV27, the J call TRBJ1-5, with D possibly being TRBD1 (5 bases). Trimming cost V 4 bases and J 5 bases, with 15 bases left between them. Germline V CDR1 and CDR2: MNHEY, SMNVEV (reference sequence). This CDR3 has 15 amino acids. Here the CDR3 reads CASSWTLKVYQPQHF. In nucleotides, the CDR3 is TGTGCCAGCAGTTGGACATTAAAAGTCTATCAGCCCCAGCATTTT.

The chain employs TRBV11-2 and TRBJ1-6, with unresolved D. The CDR3 contains 15 residues. Per the germline V gene, CDR1 is SGHAT and CDR2 is FQNNGV. V was cut by 1 base and J by 3 bases, with 7 bases left in between. The CDR3 DNA reads as TGTGCCAGCAGCTTAGTTAGCAGCTATAATTCACCCCTCCACTTT. Amino acid sequence: CASSLVSSYNSPLHF.

This clone occurred once. This CDR3 reads CASGGGQEQYF. The CDR3 DNA reads TGTGCCAGTGGGGGTGGACAGGAGCAGTACTTC. The chain has TRBV19 and TRBJ2-7; weak D call: TRBD1 (6 bases). The CDR3 loop spans 11 amino acids. Germline V gene lookup returns CDR1 LNHDA and CDR2 SQIVND (reference sequence). The V gene lost 8 bases and the J gene lost 7 bases, with 12 bases spanning the gap.

The rearrangement uses TRBV11-3 and TRBJ2-2; 8 nucleotides line up with TRBD2. Germline CDR1 SGHNT, CDR2 YENEEA. Unmatched junction bases numbered 9, after V lost 5 bases and J lost 1 base. The CDR3 extends over 17 amino acids. The CDR3 DNA follows: TGTGCCAGCAGCCAACCACGGGGGGGTCGGAACACCGGGGAGCTGTTTTTT. It is translated as CASSQPRGGRNTGELFF.

This chain connects TRBV28 to TRBJ1-4; D perhaps matches TRBD1 (5 bases). The V gene lost 1 base and the J gene lost 4 bases, with 10 bases spanning the gap. Looked up from germline, CDR1 is MDHEN and CDR2 is SYDVKM. The CDR3 is 15 residues long. DNA for the CDR3: TGTGCCAGCAGTTTATTTCGGGGGATTAATGAAAAACTGTTTTTT. As protein: CASSLFRGINEKLFF.

The V call is TRBV7-9, the J call TRBJ2-3; D unresolved. The CDR3 loop spans 14 amino acids. Germline V gives CDR1 SEHNR, CDR2 FQNEAQ (reference sequence). Trimming removed 5 bases from V and 4 bases from J, with 13 bases in between. As DNA, the CDR3 is TGTGCCAGCAGCGACCCTAGTAACTCAGATACGCAGTATTTT. Its protein is CASSDPSNSDTQYF.

J is TRBJ2-2 and V is TRBV19; D is undetermined. Germline V gene lookup returns CDR1 LNHDA and CDR2 SQIVND (reference sequence). V gave up 1 base and J gave up 2 bases, with 5 bases separating them. This CDR3 contains 14 residues. CDR3 in amino acids: CASSIGENTGELFF. CDR3 bases: TGTGCCAGTAGTATAGGGGAAAACACCGGGGAGCTGTTTTTT. Complete variable domain (other parts from reference TRBV19 and TRBJ2-2): DGGITQSPKYLFRKEGQNVTLSCEQNLNHDAMYWYRQDPGQGLRLIYYSQIVNDFQKGDIAEGYSVSREKKESFPLTVTSAQKNPTAFYLCASSIGENTGELFFGEGSRLTVL.

The chain carries TRBV5-1 and TRBJ2-3; 13 bases agree with TRBD2. Germline values: CDR1 SGHRS, CDR2 YFSETQ. Trimming took 4 bases from V and 3 from J; bases not matched to a gene: 5. This CDR3 is built from 16 residues. CDR3 sequence reads: CASSTLAGGRTDTQYF. DNA for the CDR3: TGCGCCAGCAGCACACTAGCGGGGGGGCGTACAGATACGCAGTATTTT. Supplemented by reference TRBV5-1 and TRBJ2-3, the full variable domain reads KAGVTQTPRYLIKTRGQQVTLSCSPISGHRSVSWYQQTPGQGLQFLFEYFSETQRNKGNFPGRFSGRQFSNSRSEMNVSTLELGDSALYLCASSTLAGGRTDTQYFGPGTRLTVL.

J is TRBJ2-1 and V is TRBV15, with 7 bases lining up with TRBD2. The CDR3 totals 16 residues. Per the germline V gene, CDR1 is LNHNV and CDR2 is YYDKDF (reference sequence). With 5 bases clipped from V and 1 base from J, the junction kept 8 bases outside the gene matches. CDR3 protein: CATSPGEGLSYNEQFF. DNA for the CDR3: TGTGCCACCAGCCCGGGGGAGGGCCTTTCCTACAATGAGCAGTTCTTC.

The chain links TRBV19 to TRBJ2-3; the D is unclear. Trimming removed 1 base from V and 2 bases from J, with 13 bases in between. Germline loops: CDR1 LNHDA, CDR2 SQIVND (reference sequence). The CDR3 runs 16 residues. The CDR3 loop is CASSIGTDLSTDTQYF. The CDR3 DNA sequence: TGTGCCAGTAGTATAGGGACGGACCTTTCCACAGATACGCAGTATTTT.

V gene TRBV5-1 combines with J gene TRBJ2-7; TRBD1 is a possible D gene (6 bases). V dropped 4 bases and J dropped 5 bases, with 13 bases sitting between them. Per the germline V gene, CDR1 is SGHRS and CDR2 is YFSETQ. This CDR3 has 13 residues. The CDR3: CASSGDRYNEQYF. CDR3 nucleotide sequence: TGCGCCAGCAGCGGAGACAGGTATAACGAGCAGTACTTC.

V is TRBV11-2 and J is TRBJ2-7; the D gene could be TRBD1 or TRBD2 (5 bases each). The V end was cut by 0 bases, the J end by 3 bases, with 9 bases between. The CDR3 covers 14 residues. Per the germline V gene, CDR1 is SGHAT and CDR2 is FQNNGV. CDR3 loop: CASSLEGRGYEQYF. CDR3 nucleotides: TGTGCCAGCAGCTTAGAGGGACGGGGCTACGAGCAGTACTTC.

This clone was seen a single time. J is TRBJ2-5 and V is TRBV11-2, with D perhaps matching TRBD1 (5 bases). Germline lookup yields CDR1 SGHAT and CDR2 FQNNGV. The CDR3 covers 15 residues. Trimming removed 2 bases at V and 5 bases at J, with 15 bases between. Here the CDR3 reads CASSLLAGRSETQYF. CDR3 coding DNA: TGTGCCAGCAGCTTATTGGCAGGGCGTTCGGAGACCCAGTACTTC. The entire variable domain, with the rest obtained from reference TRBV11-2 and TRBJ2-5, is as follows: EAGVAQSPRYKIIEKRQSVAFWCNPISGHATLYWYQQILGQGPKLLIQFQNNGVVDDSQLPKDRFSAERLKGVDSTLKIQPAKLEDSAVYLCASSLLAGRSETQYFGPGTRLLVL.

V gene TRBV5-6 combines with J gene TRBJ2-1; D is unresolved. The germline V and J ends were trimmed by 4 bases and 4 bases, with 12 bases remaining between them. Germline lookup yields CDR1 SGHDT and CDR2 YYEEEE. The CDR3 has 14 residues. CDR3 in amino acids: CASSKLTQYNEQFF. CDR3 DNA sequence: TGTGCCAGCAGCAAACTGACGCAATACAATGAGCAGTTCTTC.

The chain recombines TRBV27 with TRBJ2-2; the D gene is possibly TRBD2 (6 bases). Trimming cost V 2 bases and J 3 bases, with 10 bases left between them. This CDR3 contains 15 residues. Germline V gene sequence: CDR1 MNHEY, CDR2 SMNVEV (reference sequence). The CDR3 DNA follows: TGTGCCAGCAGTTTAGCGGCGGGGCACACCGGGGAGCTGTTTTTT. Its protein is CASSLAAGHTGELFF.

This clone has just a few counts. Other DNA sequences in the same sample also yield this CDR3. The CDR3: CASSGNEQFF. CDR3 in DNA: TGTGCCAGCAGTGGGAATGAGCAGTTCTTC. V usage is TRBV2 and J usage is TRBJ2-1; D is undetermined. Trimming took 4 bases from V and 7 from J, leaving 2 bases between them. The CDR3 is 10 residues long. The germline CDR1 and CDR2 sequences are SNHLY and FYNNEI. Using reference TRBV2 and TRBJ2-1 for the parts outside the CDR3, the full variable domain is EPEVTQTPSHQVTQMGQEVILRCVPISNHLYFYWYRQILGQKVEFLVSFYNNEISEKSEIFDDQFSVERPDGSNFTLKIRSTKLEDSAMYFCASSGNEQFFGPGTRLTVL.

The chain has TRBV2 and TRBJ2-2, with unresolved D. The V gene lost 5 bases and the J gene lost 5 bases, with 9 bases spanning the gap. The length of the CDR3 is 13 residues. Germline V gene data show CDR1 as SNHLY and CDR2 as FYNNEI. The CDR3 loop reads CASSIGFTGELFF. Written as DNA, the CDR3 is TGTGCCAGCAGTATCGGATTTACCGGGGAGCTGTTTTTT.

V usage is TRBV11-3 and J usage is TRBJ2-5; 7 nucleotides align to TRBD2. The J segment lost 1 base and the V segment lost 4 bases, leaving 12 bases of the junction unmatched. In germline, CDR1 is SGHNT, CDR2 YENEEA. The length of the CDR3 is 17 residues. The CDR3 nucleotides are TGTGCCAGCAGCTCGAAGGGAGGGATTTTGGGCCAAGAGACCCAGTACTTC. Its protein product is CASSSKGGILGQETQYF.

This sequence joins TRBV7-3 and TRBJ1-5; D is undetermined. CDR1 and CDR2 from the germline V gene are SGHTA and FQGTGA. This CDR3 region has 13 residues. Trimming removed 2 bases from V and 7 bases from J, with 9 bases in between. The CDR3 loop reads CASSLWPGQPQHF. In DNA form, the CDR3 reads TGTGCCAGCAGCTTATGGCCAGGACAGCCCCAGCATTTT.

This clone was seen only a few times. The chain is built from TRBV9 and TRBJ2-1, with D possibly TRBD2 on 5 matching bases. CDR1 and CDR2 from the germline V gene are SGDLS and YYNGEE. V was clipped by 4 bases and J by 3 bases, with 14 bases between them. The CDR3 is 15 amino acids. This CDR3 is CASSTAGTDYNEQFF. In DNA, the CDR3 is TGTGCCAGCAGCACGGCGGGTACCGACTACAATGAGCAGTTCTTC.

The chain couples TRBV6-4 to TRBJ1-1, with D unclear. Germline CDR1 MRHNA, CDR2 SNTAGT. This CDR3 contains 15 residues. Trimming shortened V by 5 bases and J by 7 bases, and 20 bases separated the two germline ends. CDR3 coding DNA: TGTGCCAGCAGTCCTACATCTTTCCCAACAGATGAAGCTTTCTTT. Translated, it gives CASSPTSFPTDEAFF.